This T cell receptor (beta chain) is from a study of memory CD4+ T cells and cytomegalovirus serostatus. This clone has more than one count but fewer than ten. Antigen unknown. V lost 5 bases to trimming and J lost 4 bases, with 20 bases between them. The CDR3 runs to 16 residues. Germline CDR1 is MDHEN and CDR2 is SYDVKM. Study-wide findings and caveats: About 40% of the roughly 150 known CMV-associated TCRbeta sequences appeared in CD4+ memory.

Single viable CD3+CD4+CD8-CD45RO+ cells were sorted as the memory CD4+ T cells. Only in-frame clones appear in the TCRdb table, and some are missing; sequencing was by immunoSEQ multiplex PCR. The profile shows approximately 50,000 clones, 60% to 75% of them singletons. This clonotype was obtained from an adult in good health and CMV-seropositive. Source material: memory CD4+ T cells from blood. The rearrangement uses TRBV28 and TRBJ1-2; D perhaps matches TRBD1 (6 bases). This chain's CDR3 is CASSLTSPDSSYGYTF. The CDR3 nucleotides are TGTGCCAGCAGTCTCACGTCGCCGGACAGTTCCTATGGCTACACCTTC.